This T cell receptor (beta chain) was identified in a study of cytomegalovirus exposure and HLA in healthy donors. Study summary: About 179 million T cells yielded 100 million or so unique TCR beta sequences in earlier analysis.

In this sample, this clone turned up a few times. 13 Jbeta primers and 60 Vbeta primers were used for the PCR. The data were produced by immunoSEQ multiplex PCR, yet TCRdb's version contains in-frame clones alone and is incomplete. The sample carries about 60,000 clones, about 84% recorded once. The V end was cut by 4 bases, the J end by 3 bases, with 12 bases between. Per germline, CDR1 KGHSY and CDR2 FQNENV. The CDR3 is made up of 15 amino acids. The TCR comes from a man aged 30 to 45 in good health and CMV-seronegative. The sample consisted of PBMCs. The chain employs TRBV16 and TRBJ2-2; possible D gene TRBD1, 6 bases. CDR3 sequence: CASSRGRGYTGELFF. CDR3 in DNA: TGTGCCAGCAGCCGCGGCAGGGGATACACCGGGGAGCTGTTTTTT. The full variable domain, with the rest looked up from reference TRBV16 and TRBJ2-2, is GEEVAQTPKHLVRGEGQKAKLYCAPIKGHSYVFWYQQVLKNEFKFLISFQNENVFDETGMPKERFSAKCLPNSPCSLEIQATKLEDSAVYFCASSRGRGYTGELFFGEGSRLTVL.